This note documents a single T cell receptor beta chain sequence. Its specificity is not known. This sample was taken from a study of cytomegalovirus exposure and HLA in healthy donors. CDR3 length: 17 residues. V was pared by 3 bases and J by 4 bases, with 12 bases of the junction left unmatched. Germline CDR1 MGHRA, CDR2 YSYEKL. The donors, nominally healthy at sampling, likely had unrecorded immune exposures. Study results and caveats: The study reported that TCR beta sequences accurately predicted HLA-A and HLA-B alleles in most subjects. In a later analysis, parvovirus B19, influenza, CMV and Epstein-Barr virus appeared linked to several top co-occurrence clusters. Prior analysis indicated that the majority of TCR beta V segments exhibited productivity approximately 87% or approximately 30% of the time.

Primers for the PCR totalled 60 Vbeta and 13 Jbeta. The method was immunoSEQ multiplex PCR; TCRdb's version includes in-frame clones alone and lacks a portion of them. The sample lists some 130,000 clones; about three quarters were seen once. The source of this sequence is a woman aged 55-70 years in good health and CMV-seropositive. V gene TRBV4-1 combines with J gene TRBJ1-5; 7 nucleotides align to TRBD1. The specimen sequenced was PBMCs. The CDR3 DNA is TGCGCCAGCAGCCATTCATCTGCCCGGGGACAGAATCAGCCCCAGCATTTT. Its protein product is CASSHSSARGQNQPQHF.